This TCR beta chain was recorded in a study of response to subunit inactivated influenza vaccine. The CDR3 runs 15 residues. The junction had 8 bases not matched to a gene; V was cut back by 6 bases and J by 5 bases. TCRdb ran MiXCR on the RT-PCR reads and lists one entry per CDR3 protein. The sample includes hundreds of thousands of distinct CDR3 sequences, roughly a fifth of them seen just once. This chain joins TRBV12-3 or TRBV12-4 and TRBJ2-7, with 12 bases matching TRBD2. This TCR was sampled from a man between 50 and 70 years old who received an inactivated influenza vaccine. The sequencing here drew on PBMCs from blood, taken 21 months after vaccination. The CDR3 DNA follows: TGTGCCAGCAGACTCGGGACTAGCGGGTTCCACGAGCAGTACTTC. It yields the protein CASRLGTSGFHEQYF.